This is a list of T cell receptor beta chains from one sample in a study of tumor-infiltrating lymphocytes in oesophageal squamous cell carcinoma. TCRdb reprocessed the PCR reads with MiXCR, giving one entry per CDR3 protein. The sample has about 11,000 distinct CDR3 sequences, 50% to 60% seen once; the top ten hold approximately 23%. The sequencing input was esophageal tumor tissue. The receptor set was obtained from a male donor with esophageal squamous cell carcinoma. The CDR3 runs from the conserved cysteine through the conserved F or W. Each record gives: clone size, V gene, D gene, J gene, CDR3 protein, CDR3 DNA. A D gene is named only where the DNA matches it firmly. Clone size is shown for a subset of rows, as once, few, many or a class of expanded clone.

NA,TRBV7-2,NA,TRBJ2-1,CASSIIAGVTNEQFF,TGTGCCAGCAGCATTATAGCAGGAGTTACAAATGAGCAGTTCTTC
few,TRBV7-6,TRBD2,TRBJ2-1,CASSSRLAGNEQFF,TGTGCCAGCAGCTCGCGACTAGCCGGCAATGAGCAGTTCTTC
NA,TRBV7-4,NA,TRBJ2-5,CASSPPQETQYF,TGTGCCAGCAGCCCTCCCCAAGAGACCCAGTACTTC
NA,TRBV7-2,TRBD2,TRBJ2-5,CASSAQGGGETQYF,TGTGCCAGCAGCGCCCAAGGCGGGGGGGAGACCCAGTACTTC
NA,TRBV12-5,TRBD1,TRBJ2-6,CASGLSGGNSGANVLTF,TGTGCTAGTGGTTTGTCAGGGGGCAACTCTGGGGCCAACGTCCTGACTTTC
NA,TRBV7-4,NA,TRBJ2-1,CASSSREFGNEQFF,TGTGCCAGCAGCTCCCGGGAATTTGGGAATGAGCAGTTCTTC
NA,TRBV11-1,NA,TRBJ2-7,CASSRGAYNSPLHF,TGTGCCAGCAGCCGCGGCGCCTATAATTCACCCCTCCACTTC
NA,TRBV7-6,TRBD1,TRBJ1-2,CASGRDSYGYTF,TGTGCCAGCGGGAGGGACAGCTATGGCTACACCTTC
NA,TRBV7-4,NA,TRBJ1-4,CASKDGVNEKLFF,TGTGCCAGCAAGGACGGGGTAAATGAAAAACTGTTTTTT
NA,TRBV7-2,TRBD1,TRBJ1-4,CASSPMTGLTTNEKLFF,TGTGCCAGCAGCCCAATGACAGGGCTTACAACTAATGAAAAACTGTTTTTT
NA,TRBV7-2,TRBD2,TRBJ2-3,CASSLGGLAGGMSSTDTQYF,TGTGCCAGCAGCCTGGGGGGACTAGCGGGGGGCATGAGTAGCACAGATACGCAGTATTTT
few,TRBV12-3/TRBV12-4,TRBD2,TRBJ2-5,CASTIRAGLAGIRGQETQYF,TGTGCCAGCACCATCCGGGCTGGACTAGCGGGTATCAGAGGACAAGAGACCCAGTACTTC
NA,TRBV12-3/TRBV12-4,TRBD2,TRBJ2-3,CASSLRLAGDDTQYF,TGTGCCAGCAGTTTAAGACTAGCGGGAGACGATACGCAGTATTTT
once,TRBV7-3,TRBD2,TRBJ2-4,CASSPPGLAGANEQYF,TGTGCCAGCAGCCCTCCGGGACTAGCGGGAGCTAATGAGCAGTACTTC
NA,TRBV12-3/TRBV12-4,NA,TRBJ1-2,CASSFTVGDPGGGYTF,TGTGCCAGCAGTTTTACCGTAGGAGATCCGGGTGGCGGCTACACCTTC
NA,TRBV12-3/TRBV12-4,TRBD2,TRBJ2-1,CASSPYRGVHNEQFF,TGTGCCAGCAGCCCTTACCGGGGGGTACACAATGAGCAGTTCTTC
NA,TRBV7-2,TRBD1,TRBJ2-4,CASSLPPGQLAKNIQYF,TGTGCCAGCAGCTTGCCCCCGGGACAGTTGGCCAAAAACATTCAGTACTTC
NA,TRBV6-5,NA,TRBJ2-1,CASTGVTYNEQFF,TGTGCCAGCACTGGGGTAACCTACAATGAGCAGTTCTTC